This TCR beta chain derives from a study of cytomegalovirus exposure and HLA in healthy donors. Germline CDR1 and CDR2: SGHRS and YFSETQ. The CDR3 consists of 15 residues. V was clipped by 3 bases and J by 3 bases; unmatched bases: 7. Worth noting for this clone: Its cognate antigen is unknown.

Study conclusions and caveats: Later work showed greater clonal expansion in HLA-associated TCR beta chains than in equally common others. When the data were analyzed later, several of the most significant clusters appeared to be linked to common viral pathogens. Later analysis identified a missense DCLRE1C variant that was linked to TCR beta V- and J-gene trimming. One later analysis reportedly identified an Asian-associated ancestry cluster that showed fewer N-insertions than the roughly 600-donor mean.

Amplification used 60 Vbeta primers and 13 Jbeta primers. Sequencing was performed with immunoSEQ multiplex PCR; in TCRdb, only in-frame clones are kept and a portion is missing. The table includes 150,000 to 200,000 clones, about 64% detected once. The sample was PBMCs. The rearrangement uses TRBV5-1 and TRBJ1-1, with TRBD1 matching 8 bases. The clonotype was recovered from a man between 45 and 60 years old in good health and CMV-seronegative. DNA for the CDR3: TGCGCCAGCAGCTCGGGGACAGGCCCCGACACTGAAGCTTTCTTT. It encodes CASSSGTGPDTEAFF.